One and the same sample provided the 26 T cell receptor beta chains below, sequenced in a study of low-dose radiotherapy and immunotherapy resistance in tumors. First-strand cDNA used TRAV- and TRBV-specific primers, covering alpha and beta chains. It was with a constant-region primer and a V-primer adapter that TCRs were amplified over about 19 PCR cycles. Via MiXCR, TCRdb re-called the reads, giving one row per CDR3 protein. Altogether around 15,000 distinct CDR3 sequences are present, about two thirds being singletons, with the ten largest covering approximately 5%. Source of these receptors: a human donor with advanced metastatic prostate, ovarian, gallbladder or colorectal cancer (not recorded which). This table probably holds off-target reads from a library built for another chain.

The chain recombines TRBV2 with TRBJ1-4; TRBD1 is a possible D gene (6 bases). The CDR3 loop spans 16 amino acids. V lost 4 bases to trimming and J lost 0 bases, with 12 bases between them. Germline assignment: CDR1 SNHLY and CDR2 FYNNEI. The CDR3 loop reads CASSVNRASTNEKLFF. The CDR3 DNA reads TGTGCCAGCAGTGTAAACAGGGCGTCAACTAATGAAAAACTGTTTTTT.

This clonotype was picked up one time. The CDR3 sequence is CASSDQQRYNEQFF. As DNA, the CDR3 is TGTGCCAGCAGTGATCAGCAGAGATACAATGAGCAGTTCTTC. J is TRBJ2-1 and V is TRBV25-1, with unresolved D. V gave up 3 bases and J gave up 4 bases, with 10 bases separating them. This CDR3 has 14 amino acids. CDR1 and CDR2 from the germline V gene are MGHDK and SYGVNS.

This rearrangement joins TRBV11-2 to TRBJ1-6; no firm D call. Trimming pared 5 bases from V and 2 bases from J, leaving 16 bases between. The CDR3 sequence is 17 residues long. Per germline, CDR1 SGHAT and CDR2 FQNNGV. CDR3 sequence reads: CASSPQVPRTYNSPLHF. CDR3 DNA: TGTGCCAGCAGCCCCCAGGTGCCTCGTACCTATAATTCACCCCTCCACTTT.

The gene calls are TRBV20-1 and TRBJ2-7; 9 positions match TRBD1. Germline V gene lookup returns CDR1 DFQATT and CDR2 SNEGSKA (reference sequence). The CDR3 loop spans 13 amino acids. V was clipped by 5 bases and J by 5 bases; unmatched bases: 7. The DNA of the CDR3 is TGCAGTGCTGGACAGGGGCCGGCGAACGAGCAGTACTTC. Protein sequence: CSAGQGPANEQYF.

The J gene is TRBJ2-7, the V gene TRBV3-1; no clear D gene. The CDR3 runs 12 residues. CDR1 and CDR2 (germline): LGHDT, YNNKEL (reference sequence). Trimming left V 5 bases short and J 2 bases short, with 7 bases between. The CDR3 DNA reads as TGTGCCAGCAGCGCCCCAACCTACGAGCAGTACTTC. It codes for CASSAPTYEQYF.

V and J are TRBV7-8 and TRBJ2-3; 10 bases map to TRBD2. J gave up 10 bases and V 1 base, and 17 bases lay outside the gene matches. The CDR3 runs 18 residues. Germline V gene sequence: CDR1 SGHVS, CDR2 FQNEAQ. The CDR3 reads CASSLGASGGPGLWSQYF. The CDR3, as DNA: TGTGCCAGCAGCTTAGGGGCTAGCGGGGGCCCTGGGTTATGGTCGCAGTATTTT.

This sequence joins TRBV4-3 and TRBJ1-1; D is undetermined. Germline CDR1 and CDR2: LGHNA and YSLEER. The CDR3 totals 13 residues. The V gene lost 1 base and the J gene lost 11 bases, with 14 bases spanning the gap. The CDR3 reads CASSQVLYAAAFF. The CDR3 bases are TGCGCCAGCAGCCAAGTTTTGTACGCAGCCGCTTTCTTT.

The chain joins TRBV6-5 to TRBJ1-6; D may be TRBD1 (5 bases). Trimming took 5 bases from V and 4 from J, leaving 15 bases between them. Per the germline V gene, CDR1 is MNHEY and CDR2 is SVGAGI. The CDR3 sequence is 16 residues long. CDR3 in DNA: TGTGCCAGCAGTCCCTGGGGGGTTCAGTATAATTCACCCCTCCACTTT. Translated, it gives CASSPWGVQYNSPLHF.

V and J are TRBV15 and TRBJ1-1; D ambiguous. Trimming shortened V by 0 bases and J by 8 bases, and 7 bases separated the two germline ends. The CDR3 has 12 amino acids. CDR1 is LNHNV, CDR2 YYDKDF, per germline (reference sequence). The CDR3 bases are TGTGCCACCAGCAGAGACCAACAAGAAGCTTTCTTT. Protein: CATSRDQQEAFF. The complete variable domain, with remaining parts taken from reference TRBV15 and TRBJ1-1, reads DAMVIQNPRYQVTQFGKPVTLSCSQTLNHNVMYWYQQKSSQAPKLLFHYYDKDFNNEADTPDNFQSRRPNTSFCFLDIRSPGLGDTAMYLCATSRDQQEAFFGQGTRLTVV.

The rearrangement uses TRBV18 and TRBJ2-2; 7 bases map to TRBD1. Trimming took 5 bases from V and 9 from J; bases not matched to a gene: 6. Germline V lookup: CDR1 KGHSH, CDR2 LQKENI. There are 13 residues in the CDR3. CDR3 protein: CASSGQARRELFF. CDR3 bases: TGTGCCAGCTCAGGACAGGCCCGGCGGGAGCTGTTTTTT. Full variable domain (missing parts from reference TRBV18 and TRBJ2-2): NAGVMQNPRHLVRRRGQEARLRCSPMKGHSHVYWYRQLPEEGLKFMVYLQKENIIDESGMPKERFSAEFPKEGPSILRIQQVVRGDSAAYFCASSGQARRELFFGEGSRLTVL.

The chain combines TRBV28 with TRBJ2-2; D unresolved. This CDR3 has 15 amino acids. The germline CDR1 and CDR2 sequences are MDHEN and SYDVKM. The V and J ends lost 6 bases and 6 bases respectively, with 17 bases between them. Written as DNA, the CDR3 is TGTGCCAGCAGCAGAAAGGGTTGGGTTGCCGGGGAGCTGTTTTTT. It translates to CASSRKGWVAGELFF. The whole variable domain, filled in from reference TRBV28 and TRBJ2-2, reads DVKVTQSSRYLVKRTGEKVFLECVQDMDHENMFWYRQDPGLGLRLIYFSYDVKMKEKGDIPEGYSVSREKKERFSLILESASTNQTSMYLCASSRKGWVAGELFFGEGSRLTVL.

In DNA, the CDR3 is TGTGCCAGCAGTGAGATAGCGGGAGAGTCCTACGAGCAGTACTTC. Its translation is CASSEIAGESYEQYF. This chain joins TRBV6-1 and TRBJ2-7, with 9 bases lining up with TRBD2. Germline V gene data show CDR1 as MNHNS and CDR2 as SASEGT. After removal of 3 bases from V and 1 base from J, the junction contained 4 bases not matched to a gene. The CDR3 length is 15 residues.

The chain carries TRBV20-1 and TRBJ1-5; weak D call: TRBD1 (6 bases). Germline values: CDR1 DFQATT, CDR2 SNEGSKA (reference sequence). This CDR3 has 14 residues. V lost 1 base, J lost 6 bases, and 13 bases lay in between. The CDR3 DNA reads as TGCAGTGCTAGAGGACCAGGGGTCCGTCAGCCCCAGCATTTT. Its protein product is CSARGPGVRQPQHF.

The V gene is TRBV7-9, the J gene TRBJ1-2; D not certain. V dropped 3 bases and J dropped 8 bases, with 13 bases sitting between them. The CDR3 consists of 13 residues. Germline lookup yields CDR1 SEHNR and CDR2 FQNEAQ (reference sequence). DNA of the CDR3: TGTGCCAGCAGCTTCGAAGGTATTCGCGGCTACACCTTC. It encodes CASSFEGIRGYTF.

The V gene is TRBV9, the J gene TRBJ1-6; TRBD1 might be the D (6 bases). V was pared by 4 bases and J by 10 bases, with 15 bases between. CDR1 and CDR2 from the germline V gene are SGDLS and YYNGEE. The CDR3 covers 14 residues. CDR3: CASSLVGAQSPLHF. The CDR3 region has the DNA TGTGCCAGCAGCTTGGTGGGGGCTCAGTCACCCCTCCACTTT.

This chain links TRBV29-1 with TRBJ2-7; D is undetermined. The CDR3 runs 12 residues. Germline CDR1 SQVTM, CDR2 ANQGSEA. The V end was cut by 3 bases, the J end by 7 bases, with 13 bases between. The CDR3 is CSVEVTRVEQYF. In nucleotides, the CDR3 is TGCAGCGTTGAGGTCACACGGGTTGAGCAGTACTTC.

This CDR3 is CASTQGGELFF. In nucleotides, the CDR3 is TGTGCCAGCACCCAGGGAGGGGAGCTGTTTTTT. The genes are TRBV6-2 or TRBV6-3 and TRBJ2-2, with D possibly matching TRBD1 (5 bases). This CDR3 has 11 amino acids. Trimming cost V 7 bases and J 8 bases, with 8 bases left between them. Germline V gene sequence: CDR1 MNHEY, CDR2 SVGEGT.

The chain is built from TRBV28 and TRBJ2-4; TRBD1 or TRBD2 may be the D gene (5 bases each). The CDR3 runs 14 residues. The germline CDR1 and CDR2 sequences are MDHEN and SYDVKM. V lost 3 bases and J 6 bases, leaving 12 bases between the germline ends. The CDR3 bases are TGTGCCAGCAGTTTTCCCGGGGCTGGAAACATTCAGTACTTC. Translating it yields CASSFPGAGNIQYF.

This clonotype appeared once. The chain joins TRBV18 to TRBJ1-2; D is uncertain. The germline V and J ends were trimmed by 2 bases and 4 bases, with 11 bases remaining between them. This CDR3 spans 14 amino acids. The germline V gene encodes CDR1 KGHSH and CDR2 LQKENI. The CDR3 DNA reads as TGTGCCAGCTCACCATCTCCCGAGGGCTATGGCTACACCTTC. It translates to CASSPSPEGYGYTF.

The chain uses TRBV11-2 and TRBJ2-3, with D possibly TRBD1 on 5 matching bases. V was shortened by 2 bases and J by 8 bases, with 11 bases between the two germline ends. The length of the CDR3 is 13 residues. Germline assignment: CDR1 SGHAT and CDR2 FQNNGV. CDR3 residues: CASSLSRQGTQYF. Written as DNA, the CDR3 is TGTGCCAGCAGCTTAAGCCGGCAGGGTACGCAGTATTTT. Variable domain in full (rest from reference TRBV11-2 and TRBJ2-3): EAGVAQSPRYKIIEKRQSVAFWCNPISGHATLYWYQQILGQGPKLLIQFQNNGVVDDSQLPKDRFSAERLKGVDSTLKIQPAKLEDSAVYLCASSLSRQGTQYFGPGTRLTVL.

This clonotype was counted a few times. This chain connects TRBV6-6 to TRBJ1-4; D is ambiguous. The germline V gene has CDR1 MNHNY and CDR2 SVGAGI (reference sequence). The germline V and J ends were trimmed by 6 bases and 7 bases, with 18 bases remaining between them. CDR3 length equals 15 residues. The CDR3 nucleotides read TGTGCCAGCAGGGGGAACAGAGGGTCGAGTGAAAAACTGTTTTTT. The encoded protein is CASRGNRGSSEKLFF.

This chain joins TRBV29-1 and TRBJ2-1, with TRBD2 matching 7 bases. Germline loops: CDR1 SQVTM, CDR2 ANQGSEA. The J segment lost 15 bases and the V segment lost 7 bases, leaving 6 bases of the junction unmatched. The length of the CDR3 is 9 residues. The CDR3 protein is CSGGRESFF. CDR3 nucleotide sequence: TGCAGCGGAGGGCGGGAGTCGTTCTTC.

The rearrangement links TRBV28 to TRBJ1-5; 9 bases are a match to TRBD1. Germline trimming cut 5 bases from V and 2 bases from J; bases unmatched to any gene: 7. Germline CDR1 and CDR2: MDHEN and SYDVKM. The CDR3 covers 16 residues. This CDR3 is CASSTTRQGGNQPQHF. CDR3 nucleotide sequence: TGTGCCAGCAGTACGACAAGACAGGGGGGCAATCAGCCCCAGCATTTT.

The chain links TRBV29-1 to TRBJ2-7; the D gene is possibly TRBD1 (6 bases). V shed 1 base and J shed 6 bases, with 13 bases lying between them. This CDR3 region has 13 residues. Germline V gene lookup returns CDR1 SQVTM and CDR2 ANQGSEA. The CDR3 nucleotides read TGCAGCGTTGAAGCTCAACAGGGAGCCGAGCAGTACTTC. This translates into CSVEAQQGAEQYF.

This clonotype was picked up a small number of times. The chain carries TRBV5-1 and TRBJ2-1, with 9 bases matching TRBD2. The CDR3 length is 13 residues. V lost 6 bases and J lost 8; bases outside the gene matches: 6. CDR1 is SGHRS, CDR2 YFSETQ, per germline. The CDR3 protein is CASKVAGVDEQFF. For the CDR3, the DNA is TGCGCCAGCAAGGTAGCGGGGGTTGATGAGCAGTTCTTC.

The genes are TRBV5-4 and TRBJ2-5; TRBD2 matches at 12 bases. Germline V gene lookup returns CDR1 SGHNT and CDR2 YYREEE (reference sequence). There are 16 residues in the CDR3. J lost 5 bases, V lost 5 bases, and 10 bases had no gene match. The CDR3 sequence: CASRGSLAGGLETQYF. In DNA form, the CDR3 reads TGTGCCAGCAGAGGGTCACTAGCGGGAGGCCTGGAGACCCAGTACTTC.